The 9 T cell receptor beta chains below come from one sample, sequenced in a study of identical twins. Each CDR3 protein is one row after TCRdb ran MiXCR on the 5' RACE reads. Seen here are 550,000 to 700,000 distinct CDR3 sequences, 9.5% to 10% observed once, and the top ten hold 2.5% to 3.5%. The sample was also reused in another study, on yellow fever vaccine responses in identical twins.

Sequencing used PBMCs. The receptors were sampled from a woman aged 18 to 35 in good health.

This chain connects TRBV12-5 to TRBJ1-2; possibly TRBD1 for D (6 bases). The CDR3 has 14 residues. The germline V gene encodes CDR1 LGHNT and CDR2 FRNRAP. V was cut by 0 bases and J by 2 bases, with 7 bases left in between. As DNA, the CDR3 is TGTGCTAGTGGTTTGGTTACAGGGAACTATGGCTACACCTTC. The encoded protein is CASGLVTGNYGYTF.

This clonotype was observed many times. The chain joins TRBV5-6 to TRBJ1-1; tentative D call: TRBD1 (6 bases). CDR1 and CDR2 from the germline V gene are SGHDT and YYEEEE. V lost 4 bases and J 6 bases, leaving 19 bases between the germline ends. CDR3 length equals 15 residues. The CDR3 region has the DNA TGTGCCAGCAGCATCAGGTCTAGATCAGGGGCTGAAGCTTTCTTT. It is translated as CASSIRSRSGAEAFF.

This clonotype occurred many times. In DNA, the CDR3 is TGTGCCAGCAGTCCCTTCCGAAGTTCTAGCGGGAGGAACCAAGAGACCCAGTACTTC. It encodes CASSPFRSSSGRNQETQYF. V gene TRBV11-2 combines with J gene TRBJ2-5; 11 nucleotides agree with TRBD2. The germline CDR1 and CDR2 sequences are SGHAT and FQNNGV. The CDR3 loop spans 19 amino acids. V lost 6 bases and J lost 0; bases outside the gene matches: 15.

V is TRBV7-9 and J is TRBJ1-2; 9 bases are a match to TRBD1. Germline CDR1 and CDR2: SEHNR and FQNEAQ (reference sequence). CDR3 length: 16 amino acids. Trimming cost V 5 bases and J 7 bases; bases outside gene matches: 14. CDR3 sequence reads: CASSKSGTGTGRGYTF. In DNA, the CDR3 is TGTGCCAGCAGCAAATCCGGGACAGGGACGGGACGTGGCTACACCTTC.

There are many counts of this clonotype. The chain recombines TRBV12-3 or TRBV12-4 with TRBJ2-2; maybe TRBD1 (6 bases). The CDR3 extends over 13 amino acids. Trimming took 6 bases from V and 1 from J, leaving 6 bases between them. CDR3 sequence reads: CASRDRNTGELFF. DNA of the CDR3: TGTGCCAGCAGGGACAGGAACACCGGGGAGCTGTTTTTT.

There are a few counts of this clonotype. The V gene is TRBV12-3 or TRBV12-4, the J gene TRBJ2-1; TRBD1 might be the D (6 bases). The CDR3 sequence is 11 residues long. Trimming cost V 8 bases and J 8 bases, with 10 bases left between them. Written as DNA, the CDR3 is TGTGCCAGCTACAGGGACGATGAGCAGTTCTTC. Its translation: CASYRDDEQFF.

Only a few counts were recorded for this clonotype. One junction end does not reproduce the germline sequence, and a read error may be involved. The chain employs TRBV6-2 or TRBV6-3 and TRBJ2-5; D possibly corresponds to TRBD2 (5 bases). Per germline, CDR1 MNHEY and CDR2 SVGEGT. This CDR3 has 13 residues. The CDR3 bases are TGTGCCAGCAGGACGGACTCAGAAGAGAACCAGTACTTC. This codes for CASRTDSEENQYF.

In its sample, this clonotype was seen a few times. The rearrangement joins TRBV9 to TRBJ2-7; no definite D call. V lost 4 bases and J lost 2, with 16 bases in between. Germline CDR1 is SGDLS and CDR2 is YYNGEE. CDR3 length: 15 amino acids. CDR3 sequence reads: CASSPQATVAYEQYF. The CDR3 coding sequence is TGTGCCAGCAGCCCCCAGGCAACGGTGGCCTACGAGCAGTACTTC.

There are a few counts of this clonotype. DNA of the CDR3: TGTGCCAGCAGTGATTGGACAACCTACGAGCAGTACTTC. Its translation: CASSDWTTYEQYF. V is TRBV2 and J is TRBJ2-7; TRBD1 is a possible D gene (5 bases). Germline V gives CDR1 SNHLY, CDR2 FYNNEI. V was trimmed by 3 bases and J by 2 bases, leaving 8 bases between them. The CDR3 sequence is 13 residues long.